This is a list of T cell receptor beta chains from one sample in a study of monozygotic twins with inflammatory bowel disease. TCRdb re-called the 5' RACE reads; every CDR3 protein appears as one record, without DNA. The table lists about 420,000 distinct CDR3 sequences. The sequenced material came from blood. The receptors here all came from a human donor with ulcerative colitis or Crohn's disease, or a healthy co-twin of an affected twin (not recorded which). The CDR3 runs from the conserved cysteine through the conserved F or W. The order of the fields is J gene, V gene, CDR3 protein.

>TRBJ1-2|TRBV20-1
CSARDLSPDYGYTF
>TRBJ2-2|TRBV12-3/TRBV12-4
CASRLFATNTGELFF
>TRBJ2-6|TRBV29-1
CSVDGGANVLTF
>TRBJ2-2|TRBV7-9
CASSLHVYGELFF
>TRBJ2-7|TRBV20-1
CSARVARGSPGGYEQYF
>TRBJ1-5|TRBV28
CASSLGGRINQPQHF
>TRBJ2-1|TRBV20-1
CSARGSGRNEQFF
>TRBJ2-1|TRBV7-3
CASSYATSNEQFF
>TRBJ2-7|TRBV4-2
CASSQDIRSGQGYEQYF
>TRBJ2-3|TRBV4-3
CASSRSGAQYF
>TRBJ2-7|TRBV5-1
CASSLSVGSYEQYF
>TRBJ2-7|TRBV6-2/TRBV6-3
CASSSNRGSYEQYF
>TRBJ2-5|TRBV5-4
CASSKQTGAKRYF
>TRBJ2-7|TRBV29-1
CSVRGHSSYEQYF
>TRBJ2-2|TRBV4-2
CASSQEFGGLSDTGELFF
>TRBJ1-1|TRBV21-1
CASSKEPAVNTEAFF
>TRBJ2-3|TRBV2
CASRSEGTDTQYF
>TRBJ1-2|TRBV3-1
CASWAGGAESGYTF
>TRBJ2-7|TRBV5-1
CASSTGQGDEQYF
>TRBJ1-2|TRBV18
CASSPSRGALGYTF
>TRBJ2-4|TRBV19
CASSTQGLRKNIQYF
>TRBJ2-1|TRBV5-1
CASSFPGYNEQFF
>TRBJ2-2|TRBV20-1
CSAPGLAETNTGELFF
>TRBJ1-4|TRBV5-1
CASSADRGPSTNEKLFF
>TRBJ1-2|TRBV12-3/TRBV12-4
CASSLTVVAFSADGYTF
>TRBJ2-5|TRBV6-5
CASSFLAGLETQYF
>TRBJ1-2|TRBV27
CASSPSDIPNYGYTF
>TRBJ2-7|TRBV25-1
CASSGLGNEQYF
>TRBJ1-1|TRBV5-1
CASSINRALNTEAFF
>TRBJ1-2|TRBV28
CATTPIGGYGYTF
>TRBJ2-2|TRBV5-1
CASSLGRPRTNTGELFF
>TRBJ2-2|TRBV20-1
CSARDGQGAITGELFF
>TRBJ1-2|TRBV4-2
CASSQDRGLYYGYTF
>TRBJ2-5|TRBV23-1
CASSLPARVETQYF
>TRBJ1-2|TRBV7-9
CASSLVRGATNGYTF
>TRBJ2-3|TRBV5-5
CASSPGGSRGDTQYF
>TRBJ2-6|TRBV20-1
CSAGGQGATGANVLTF
>TRBJ1-4|TRBV5-6
CASSVTGGTNEKLFF
>TRBJ1-1|TRBV12-3/TRBV12-4
CASSGGQVRVTEAFF
>TRBJ1-5|TRBV6-5
CASNPGRGQPQHF
>TRBJ2-7|TRBV10-2
CASSGQLREQYF
>TRBJ1-1|TRBV5-1
CASSLKMGWSDTEAFF
>TRBJ1-5|TRBV4-3
CASSQGTARSQPQHF
>TRBJ2-2|TRBV10-3
CAISESQRGKGSGELFF
>TRBJ1-2|TRBV5-1
CASSREIDSYGYTF
>TRBJ2-3|TRBV6-1
CASSGGQGGADTQYF
>TRBJ1-3|TRBV4-2
CASSQDTHSGNTIYF
>TRBJ1-2|TRBV6-2/TRBV6-3
CASRTSSANYGYTF